The rows below give T cell receptor beta chains drawn from one sample of a study of cytomegalovirus exposure and HLA in healthy donors. Produced via immunoSEQ multiplex PCR; TCRdb's table is partial and in-frame only. The sample includes more than 95,000 clones, roughly 81% seen only once; the top ten take 0.9% to 1.2%. The sample comprised PBMCs. These receptors were collected from a woman in her thirties in good health and CMV-seronegative. Both conserved end residues are part of each CDR3. A D gene is named only where the DNA matches it firmly. Clone size is shown for a subset of rows, as once, few, many or a class of expanded clone.

J	size	D	V	DNA	CDR3
TRBJ2-7	-	TRBD2	TRBV5-1	TGCGCCAGCAGCCGCGGGACTAGCGGATCCTACGAGCAGTACTTC	CASSRGTSGSYEQYF
TRBJ2-7	-	TRBD1	TRBV7-8	TGTGCCAGCAGCTCGGGGACAGTTACTTACGAGCAGTACTTC	CASSSGTVTYEQYF
TRBJ1-2	-	-	TRBV27	TGTGCCAGCAGTCCGTACACAGGGAGAGATGGCTACACCTTC	CASSPYTGRDGYTF
TRBJ1-2	few	-	TRBV6-5	TGTGCCAGCAGACCAGACAGAAACTATGGCTACACCTTC	CASRPDRNYGYTF
TRBJ2-7	once	-	TRBV27	TGTGCCAGCACGAGCCCCCTCTACGAGCAGTACTTC	CASTSPLYEQYF
TRBJ2-1	-	TRBD1	TRBV5-1	TGCGCCAGCAGCAGCGCCGACAGGGGGCTCGATGAGCAGTTCTTC	CASSSADRGLDEQFF
TRBJ1-1	-	TRBD1	TRBV7-2	TGTGCCAGCAGAAGACAGGGGGCGCATACTGAAGCTTTCTTT	CASRRQGAHTEAFF
TRBJ2-7	-	TRBD2	TRBV7-2	TGTGCCAGCAGCTTAATTATAGGACTAGCGGGAGGTTCCGAGCAGTACTTC	CASSLIIGLAGGSEQYF
TRBJ2-6	-	-	TRBV4-1	TGCGCCAGCAGCCAAGTCGCCGGGACTGGGGCCAACGTCCTGACTTTC	CASSQVAGTGANVLTF
TRBJ1-5	few	-	TRBV19	TGTGCCAGTACCATGGGGGGGAATCAGCCCCAGCATTTT	CASTMGGNQPQHF
TRBJ2-7	-	-	TRBV6-4	TGTGCCAGCAGTCTTCAGGGGGAGCAGTACTTC	CASSLQGEQYF
TRBJ2-2	-	-	TRBV11-3	TGTGCCAGCAGCCGTCTTCTAGCGACTCGCACCGGGGAGCTGTTTTTT	CASSRLLATRTGELFF
TRBJ2-3	-	-	TRBV11-2	TGTGCCAGCAGCCCGGGGGGCAGCTCCACAGATACGCAGTATTTT	CASSPGGSSTDTQYF
TRBJ2-3	-	TRBD1	TRBV6-1	TGTGCCAGCAGTCGGACAGGGCTATCAGATACGCAGTATTTT	CASSRTGLSDTQYF
TRBJ1-5	-	-	TRBV5-6	TGTGCCAGCAGCTTGTTACGGTCCTTTGAGCCCCAGCATTTT	CASSLLRSFEPQHF
TRBJ2-2	-	TRBD1	TRBV4-2	TGTGCCAGCAGCGGACAGGGGGCGAACACCGGGGAGCTGTTTTTT	CASSGQGANTGELFF
TRBJ2-4	-	-	TRBV5-1	TGCGCCAGCAGCTTGATCGCCCAGGGAGGTAACATTCAGTACTTC	CASSLIAQGGNIQYF
TRBJ2-3	-	-	TRBV6-5	TGTGCCAGCAGTTACGAGGGGGGGCGCACAGATACGCAGTATTTT	CASSYEGGRTDTQYF
TRBJ1-4	-	-	TRBV5-5	TGTGCCAGCAGCCAGACAGTCCCGCTAAATGAAAAACTGTTTTTT	CASSQTVPLNEKLFF